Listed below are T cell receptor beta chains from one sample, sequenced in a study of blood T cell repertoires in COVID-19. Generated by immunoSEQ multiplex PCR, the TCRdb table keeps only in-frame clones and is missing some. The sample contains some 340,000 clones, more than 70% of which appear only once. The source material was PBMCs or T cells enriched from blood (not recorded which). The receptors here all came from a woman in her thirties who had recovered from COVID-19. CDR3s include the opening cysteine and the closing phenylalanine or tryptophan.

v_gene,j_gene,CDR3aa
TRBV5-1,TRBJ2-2,CASSFGQGAGELFF
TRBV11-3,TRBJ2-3,CASSSRDRGSDTQYF
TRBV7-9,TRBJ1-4,CASSSGQGVEKLFF
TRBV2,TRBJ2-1,CASRYRLAVRINEQFF
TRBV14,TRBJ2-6,CASSKGQVYSGANVLTF
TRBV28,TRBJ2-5,CASSPWTGRGQETQYF
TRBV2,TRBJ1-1,CASRGGRTGDKGAFF
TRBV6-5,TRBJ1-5,CAGGQGVNQPQHF
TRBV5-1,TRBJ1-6,CASSPMGGDASPLHF
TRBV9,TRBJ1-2,CASSPRTGSGYGYTF
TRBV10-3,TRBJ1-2,CAISRGEVALNYGYTF
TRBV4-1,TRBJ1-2,CASSPLGQPGDYGYTF
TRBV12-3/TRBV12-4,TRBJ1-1,CASSLDRGTEAFF
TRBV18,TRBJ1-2,CASSKSRTDEGYGYTF
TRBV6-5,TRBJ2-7,CASRRRVEGEQYF
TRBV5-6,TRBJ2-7,CASSSYGRGGLYEQYF
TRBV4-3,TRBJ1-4,CASSPGTGSEKLFF
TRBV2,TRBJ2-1,CASRTGYSDEQFF
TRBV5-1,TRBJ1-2,CASSLLGGGDGYTF
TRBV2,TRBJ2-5,CARSDRAYETQYF
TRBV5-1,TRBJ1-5,CASSLDAGGQPQHF
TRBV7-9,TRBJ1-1,CASSTPYRGHGVNTEAFF
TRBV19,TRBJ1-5,CASSMTGGLKQPQHF
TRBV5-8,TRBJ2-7,CASSFRGFYEQYF
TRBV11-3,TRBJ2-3,CASSRGSTSGGGTQYF
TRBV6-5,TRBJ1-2,CASRVSRVYTF
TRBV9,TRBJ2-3,CASSVGSGQDTQYF
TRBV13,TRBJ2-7,CASAGNYPYEQYF
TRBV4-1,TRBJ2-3,CASSLGLAGGRDTQYF
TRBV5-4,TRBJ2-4,CASSFPGGGSKNIQYF
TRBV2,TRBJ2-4,CASSEAEGNIQYF
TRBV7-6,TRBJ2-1,CASSLSGGSYNEQFF
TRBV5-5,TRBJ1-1,CASSSLEGQGFTEAFF
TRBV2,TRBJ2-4,CASSEGRVDIQYF
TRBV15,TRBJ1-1,CATSPWTGLNTEAFF
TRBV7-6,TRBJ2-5,CASSIDKLTGDFQETQYF
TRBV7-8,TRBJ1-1,CASSSATGPNTEAFF
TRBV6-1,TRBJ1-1,CASSEGEGGGGTEAFF
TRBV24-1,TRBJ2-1,CATSDDRGPNNEQFF
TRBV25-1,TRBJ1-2,CASSGTGSLYGYTF
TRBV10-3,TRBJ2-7,CAIRRLGGYEQYF
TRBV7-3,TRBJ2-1,CASSLETGTRNEQFF
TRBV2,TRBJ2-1,CASSDRQGGNEQFF
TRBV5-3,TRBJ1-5,CARSILQGPSSNQPQHF
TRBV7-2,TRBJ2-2,CASSLLSGVGTGELFF
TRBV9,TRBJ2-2,CASSPGSGELFF
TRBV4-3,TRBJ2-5,CASSQVGGGGETQYF
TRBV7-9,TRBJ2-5,CASIPRDQETQYF
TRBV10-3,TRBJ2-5,CAISESWAGEETQYF
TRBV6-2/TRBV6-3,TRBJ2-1,CASSYGGISNYNEQFF
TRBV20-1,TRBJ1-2,CSATSVGGYTF
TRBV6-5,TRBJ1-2,CLPLPGEGVFDGYTF
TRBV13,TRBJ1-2,CASSLGRRQRFYGYTF